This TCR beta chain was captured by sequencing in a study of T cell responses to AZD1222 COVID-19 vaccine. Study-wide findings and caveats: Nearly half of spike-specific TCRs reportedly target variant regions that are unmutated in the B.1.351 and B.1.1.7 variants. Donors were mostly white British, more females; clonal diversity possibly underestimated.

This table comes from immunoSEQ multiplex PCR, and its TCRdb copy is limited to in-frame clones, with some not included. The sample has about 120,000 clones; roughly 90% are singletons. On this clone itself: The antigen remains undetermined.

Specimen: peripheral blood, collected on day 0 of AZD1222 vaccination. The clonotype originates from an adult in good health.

CDR3 DNA sequence: TGTGCCACGATGGACGGGCAAGAGACCCAGTACTTC. This encodes CATMDGQETQYF. The chain combines TRBV6-5 with TRBJ2-5; no clear D gene. V dropped 10 bases and J dropped 2 bases, with 11 bases sitting between them. CDR1 and CDR2 from the germline V gene are MNHEY and SVGAGI. CDR3 size: 12 residues.